In its sample, the clone carrying this T cell receptor beta chain was seen once. The data derive from a study of PD-1 blockade in mismatch repair-deficient tumors. The assay was immunoSEQ multiplex PCR, and TCRdb's table has in-frame clones only and misses some. Of about 40,000 clones listed, around 84% are singletons. The CDR3 is made up of 12 amino acids. Trimming removed 8 bases at V and 2 bases at J, with 10 bases between. The germline CDR1 and CDR2 sequences are MNHEY and SVGAGI. All patients were mismatch repair deficient, assessed by either PCR or immunohistochemistry. The source is an adult with mismatch repair-deficient cancer. The material sequenced was peripheral blood, taken approximately 78 weeks after starting pembrolizumab. The rearrangement links TRBV6-5 to TRBJ2-7; maybe TRBD2 (5 bases). CDR3 nucleotide sequence: TGTGCCAGCGGGGAGTCCCCCTACGAGCAGTACTTC. It is translated as CASGESPYEQYF.